This T cell receptor beta chain appears in the sequencing data of a study of cytomegalovirus exposure and HLA in healthy donors. Regarding this clone: What it recognizes is unknown.

General study findings and limits: Specific recognition of CMV antigens was confirmed in vitro for a few chains (all CMV-associated).

Profiled with immunoSEQ multiplex PCR; TCRdb holds only in-frame clones, not every one. The sample consists of roughly 190,000 clones, around 86% of them appearing once. The donors were part of the validation cohort, which consisted of more than 90 subjects and was separate from the first cohort of several hundred subjects. V shed 5 bases and J 1 base; nucleotides not matched to a gene: 2. Germline V gene sequence: CDR1 MRHNA, CDR2 SNTAGT. The CDR3 sequence is 14 residues long. The source is a man aged 25-40 years in good health and CMV-seropositive. Input material: PBMCs. The chain employs TRBV6-4 and TRBJ2-7, with 10 bases aligning to TRBD1. CDR3 amino acids: CASSRDRGSYEQYF. CDR3 coding DNA: TGTGCCAGCAGTCGGGACAGGGGTTCCTACGAGCAGTACTTC.